The 11 T cell receptor beta chains in this list originate from one sample, sequenced in a study of blood T cell repertoires in COVID-19. Only in-frame clones appear in the TCRdb table, and some are missing; sequencing was by immunoSEQ multiplex PCR. The sample consists of a few hundred thousand clones, roughly nine tenths of them appearing once. The sample consisted of peripheral blood. These receptors came from a woman aged 50 to 65 with acute or convalescent COVID-19.

This chain joins TRBV7-2 and TRBJ2-3; TRBD2 matches at 10 bases. With V trimmed by 1 base and J by 3 bases, 4 bases remained unmatched. The CDR3 sequence is 16 residues long. CDR1 and CDR2 from the germline V gene are SGHTA and FQGNSA. The CDR3 DNA sequence: TGTGCCAGCAGCTTAGAACTAGCGGGATATACAGATACGCAGTATTTT. Amino acids: CASSLELAGYTDTQYF.

V gene TRBV19 combines with J gene TRBJ1-1; D call uncertain. Germline CDR1 is LNHDA and CDR2 is SQIVND (reference sequence). The CDR3 contains 14 residues. V was shortened by 0 bases and J by 2 bases, with 7 bases between the two germline ends. DNA of the CDR3: TGTGCCAGTAGTATAGAGACACCAAACACTGAAGCTTTCTTT. Amino acid sequence: CASSIETPNTEAFF.

The CDR3 sequence: CASSLTGSRGTEAFF. Here the CDR3 DNA reads TGTGCCAGCAGCCTCACGGGGAGCAGAGGGACTGAAGCTTTCTTT. The chain is built from TRBV3-1 (or the pseudogene TRBV3-2) and TRBJ1-1; no definite D call. Between the trimmed V and J ends, which lost 4 bases and 5 bases, there was a span of 17 bases. The CDR3 has 15 amino acids. Germline V gene sequence: CDR1 LGHDT, CDR2 YNNKEL (reference sequence).

This clone was seen once. This chain connects TRBV27 to TRBJ1-2, with TRBD1 matching 9 bases. The CDR3 runs 15 residues. V shed 7 bases, J shed 4 bases, and the junction held 10 bases outside the gene matches. Germline V lookup: CDR1 MNHEY, CDR2 SMNVEV (reference sequence). The DNA of the CDR3 is TGTGCCAGCACCTTTACCGGACAGGGGAGCTATGGCTACACCTTC. Translating it yields CASTFTGQGSYGYTF.

V is TRBV6-5 and J is TRBJ2-2; 7 bases line up with TRBD1. CDR1 is MNHEY and CDR2 is SVGAGI in the germline V gene. V was pared by 4 bases and J by 6 bases, with 11 bases of the junction left unmatched. The CDR3 length is 16 residues. The CDR3 loop is CASSSSVTGFPGELFF. CDR3 coding DNA: TGTGCCAGCAGTTCGTCCGTGACAGGGTTTCCCGGGGAGCTGTTTTTT.

The chain has TRBV18 and TRBJ2-1; 10 bases match TRBD1. This CDR3 is built from 16 residues. V lost 0 bases and J lost 8; bases outside the gene matches: 7. Germline assignment: CDR1 KGHSH and CDR2 LQKENI. DNA of the CDR3: TGTGCCAGCTCACCACCTTCGGGACAGGGGCTACATGAGCAGTTCTTC. This gives the protein CASSPPSGQGLHEQFF.

V is TRBV6-5 and J is TRBJ1-4; weak D call: TRBD1 (6 bases). Germline lookup yields CDR1 MNHEY and CDR2 SVGAGI. This CDR3 has 13 amino acids. The V and J ends lost 6 bases and 4 bases respectively, with 9 bases between them. The CDR3 sequence: CASRRTVNEKLFF. The CDR3 DNA reads TGTGCCAGCAGGCGGACAGTTAATGAAAAACTGTTTTTT.

The chain recombines TRBV4-2 with TRBJ1-1; 7 bases map to TRBD1. V shed 4 bases, J shed 5 bases, and the junction held 4 bases outside the gene matches. This CDR3 region has 13 residues. CDR1 is LGHNA and CDR2 is YNFKEQ in the germline V gene. CDR3 bases: TGTGCCAGCAGCCTTGGGACAGAAACTGAAGCTTTCTTT. Amino acid sequence: CASSLGTETEAFF.

The chain carries TRBV2 and TRBJ1-5; D call uncertain. The CDR3 covers 12 residues. Trimming removed 8 bases at V and 7 bases at J, with 12 bases between. The germline gives CDR1 SNHLY, CDR2 FYNNEI. This chain's CDR3 is CASRREDQPQHF. In DNA, the CDR3 is TGTGCCAGCCGAAGGGAGGACCAGCCCCAGCATTTT.

CDR3 nucleotide sequence: TGTGCCAGCAGTTTCTCCGGGACAGGGAGCTACGAGCAGTACTTC. It translates to CASSFSGTGSYEQYF. V and J are TRBV6-5 and TRBJ2-7; 9 bases map to TRBD1. The CDR3 loop spans 15 amino acids. The V gene end was trimmed by 4 bases and the J gene end by 3 bases; junction bases not matched to a gene: 7. Germline values: CDR1 MNHEY, CDR2 SVGAGI.

V gene TRBV15 combines with J gene TRBJ1-4; 11 bases fit TRBD1. The V gene end was trimmed by 6 bases and the J gene end by 6 bases; junction bases not matched to a gene: 6. The CDR3 is made up of 15 amino acids. Per germline, CDR1 LNHNV and CDR2 YYDKDF (reference sequence). CDR3 in DNA: TGTGCCACCAGATCGAAGGGACAGGGGGATGAAAAACTGTTTTTT. Protein product: CATRSKGQGDEKLFF.